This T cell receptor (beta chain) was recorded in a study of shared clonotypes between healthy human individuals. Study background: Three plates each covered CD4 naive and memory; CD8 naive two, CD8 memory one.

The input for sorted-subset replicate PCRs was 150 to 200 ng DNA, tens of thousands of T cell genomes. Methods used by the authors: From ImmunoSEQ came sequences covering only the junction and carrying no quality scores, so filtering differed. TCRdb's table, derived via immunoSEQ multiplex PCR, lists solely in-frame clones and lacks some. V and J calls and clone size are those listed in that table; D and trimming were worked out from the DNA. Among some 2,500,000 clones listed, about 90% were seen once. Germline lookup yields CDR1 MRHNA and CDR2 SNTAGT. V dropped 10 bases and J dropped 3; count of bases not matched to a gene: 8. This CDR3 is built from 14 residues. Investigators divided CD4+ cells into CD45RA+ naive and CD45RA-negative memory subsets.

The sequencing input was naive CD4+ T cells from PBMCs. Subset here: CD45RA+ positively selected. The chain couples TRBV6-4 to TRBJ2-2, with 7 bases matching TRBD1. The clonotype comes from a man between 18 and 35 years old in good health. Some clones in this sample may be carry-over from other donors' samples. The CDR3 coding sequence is TGTGCCATTCGACCACAGGGGCACACCGGGGAGCTGTTTTTT. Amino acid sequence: CAIRPQGHTGELFF.